These 8 T cell receptor beta chains were sequenced from one sample in a study of PD-1 blockade in classical Hodgkin lymphoma. As to time point: cycle 4 day 1 (C4D1), after 6 weeks of nivolumab. Brentuximab vedotin exposure varied among the patients, all of whom had relapsed after autologous stem cell transplantation. Profiled with immunoSEQ multiplex PCR; TCRdb holds only in-frame clones, not every one. Of about 24,000 clones in the sample, roughly 76% were seen once. The starting material was peripheral blood mononuclear cells (PBMCs), obtained before the fourth cycle of nivolumab. The source is a human donor with classical Hodgkin lymphoma.

A single count supports this clone. V and J are TRBV6-1 and TRBJ2-4; 7 bases match TRBD2. Trimming at V came to 3 bases and at J to 3 bases, leaving 8 bases not matched to a gene. CDR1 MNHNS and CDR2 SASEGT come from the germline V gene. CDR3 length: 16 amino acids. The CDR3 sequence is CASSDWIGEGKNIQYF. The CDR3 region has the DNA TGTGCCAGCAGTGACTGGATCGGGGAGGGCAAAAACATTCAGTACTTC.

There are a few counts of this clone. The chain links TRBV4-1 to TRBJ2-1; D is undetermined. The V end lost 1 base, the J end lost 0 bases, and 4 bases lay between the germline ends. The V gene's germline CDR1 is MGHRA and CDR2 YSYEKL. The length of the CDR3 is 14 residues. This CDR3 is CASSQATSYNEQFF. As DNA, the CDR3 is TGCGCCAGCAGCCAAGCGACCTCCTACAATGAGCAGTTCTTC.

The V call is TRBV7-2, the J call TRBJ1-5, with D perhaps TRBD1 (5 bases). The CDR3 sequence is 15 residues long. The germline V gene has CDR1 SGHTA and CDR2 FQGNSA. V shed 2 bases and J shed 1 base, with 9 bases lying between them. CDR3 nucleotides: TGTGCCAGCAGCTTAAGAGGGGCGAGCAATCAGCCCCAGCATTTT. It yields the protein CASSLRGASNQPQHF. Based on the CDR3 plus reference TRBV7-2 and TRBJ1-5, the full variable domain is GAGVSQSPSNKVTEKGKDVELRCDPISGHTALYWYRQSLGQGLEFLIYFQGNSAPDKSGLPSDRFSAERTGGSVSTLTIQRTQQEDSAVYLCASSLRGASNQPQHFGDGTRLSIL.

This clone was seen a few times. The chain joins TRBV28 to TRBJ2-3; 7 bases align to TRBD1. Per the germline V gene, CDR1 is MDHEN and CDR2 is SYDVKM. There are 15 residues in the CDR3. Trimming took 7 bases from V and 6 from J; bases not matched to a gene: 13. The CDR3 is CASTPSGQLRDTQYF. The CDR3 DNA reads as TGTGCCAGCACCCCCTCGGGACAGCTCCGGGATACGCAGTATTTT.

The gene calls are TRBV10-3 and TRBJ1-1; D not resolved. The germline V and J ends were trimmed by 10 bases and 6 bases, with 15 bases remaining between them. The CDR3 loop spans 12 amino acids. CDR1 is ENHRY, CDR2 SYGVKD, per germline. The CDR3: CASSLGGSEAFF. CDR3 DNA: TGTGCCAGCAGCCTGGGAGGTTCTGAAGCTTTCTTT.

The rearrangement uses TRBV2 and TRBJ1-2, with D possibly matching TRBD1 (5 bases). V gave up 6 bases and J gave up 4 bases, with 18 bases separating them. The CDR3 consists of 15 residues. Germline-derived CDR1 and CDR2 are SNHLY and FYNNEI. CDR3 protein: CASREGIGISYGYTF. CDR3 nucleotide sequence: TGTGCCAGCAGAGAGGGGATTGGGATTTCCTATGGCTACACCTTC.

This clone occurred a few times. This chain joins TRBV29-1 and TRBJ1-2, with D perhaps TRBD1 (5 bases). V was trimmed by 4 bases and J by 4 bases, leaving 13 bases between them. Germline V gene lookup returns CDR1 SQVTM and CDR2 ANQGSEA. This CDR3 spans 13 amino acids. This CDR3 reads CSVGGAFGYGYTF. The CDR3 DNA sequence: TGCAGCGTTGGAGGGGCGTTTGGCTATGGCTACACCTTC. Full variable domain (outside the CDR3, taken from reference TRBV29-1 and TRBJ1-2): SAVISQKPSRDICQRGTSLTIQCQVDSQVTMMFWYRQQPGQSLTLIATANQGSEATYESGFVIDKFPISRPNLTFSTLTVSNMSPEDSSIYLCSVGGAFGYGYTFGSGTRLTVV.

The V gene is TRBV9, the J gene TRBJ2-2; weak D call: TRBD1 (6 bases). The CDR3 loop spans 14 amino acids. Germline V gene lookup returns CDR1 SGDLS and CDR2 YYNGEE. V was pared by 2 bases and J by 5 bases, with 10 bases between. Written as DNA, the CDR3 is TGTGCCAGCAGCGTTCTACAGGGAACCGGGGAGCTGTTTTTT. It translates to CASSVLQGTGELFF.